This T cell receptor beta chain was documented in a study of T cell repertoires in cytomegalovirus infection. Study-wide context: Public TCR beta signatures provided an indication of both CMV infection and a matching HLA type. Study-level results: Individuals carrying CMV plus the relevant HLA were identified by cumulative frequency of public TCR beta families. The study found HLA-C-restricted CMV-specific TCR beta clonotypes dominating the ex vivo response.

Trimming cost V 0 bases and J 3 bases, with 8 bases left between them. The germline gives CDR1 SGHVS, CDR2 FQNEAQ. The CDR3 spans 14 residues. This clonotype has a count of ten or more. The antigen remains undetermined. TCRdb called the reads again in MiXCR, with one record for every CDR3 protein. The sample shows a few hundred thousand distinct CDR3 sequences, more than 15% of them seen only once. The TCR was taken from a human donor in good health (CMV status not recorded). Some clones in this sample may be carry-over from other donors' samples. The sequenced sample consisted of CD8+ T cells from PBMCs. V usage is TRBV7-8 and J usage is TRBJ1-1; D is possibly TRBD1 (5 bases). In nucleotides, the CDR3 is TGTGCCAGCAGCTTAGCCGGGGCCCACACTGAAGCTTTCTTT. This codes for CASSLAGAHTEAFF.